This T cell receptor beta chain is drawn from a study of identical twins. Whole-study findings and limits: Analyses based on zero insertions could be partly confounded by invariant MAIT and iNKT cells. While abundant cord blood beta clonotypes carried fewer insertions, memory repertoires showed no such pattern.

The CDR3 has 17 residues. The germline V gene has CDR1 SGDLS and CDR2 YYNGEE. The V segment lost 4 bases and the J segment 0 bases; nucleotides outside the gene matches: 11. TCRdb reprocessed the 5' RACE reads via MiXCR and lists one record per CDR3 protein. The table has hundreds of thousands of distinct CDR3 sequences, about 20% seen once. Remarks on this clonotype: No antigen is known for it.

This sample was shared with a second study, whose subject was T cells expressing NK-cell markers. From that report: The TCR beta repertoires originated in sorted CD3+CD56+NKG2C+, CD3+CD56+NKG2C- and CD3+CD56-NKG2C+ T cells. Several experiments employed an anti-gamma-delta TCR antibody to confine sorting to alpha-beta TCR T cells.

The sample comprised PBMCs. The chain carries TRBV9 and TRBJ2-3, with TRBD2 matching 7 bases. The sequence was collected from a woman between 18 and 30 years old in good health. CDR3 sequence: CASSPAWGGTSTDTQYF. Written as DNA, the CDR3 is TGTGCCAGCAGCCCGGCGTGGGGGGGGACTAGCACAGATACGCAGTATTTT.